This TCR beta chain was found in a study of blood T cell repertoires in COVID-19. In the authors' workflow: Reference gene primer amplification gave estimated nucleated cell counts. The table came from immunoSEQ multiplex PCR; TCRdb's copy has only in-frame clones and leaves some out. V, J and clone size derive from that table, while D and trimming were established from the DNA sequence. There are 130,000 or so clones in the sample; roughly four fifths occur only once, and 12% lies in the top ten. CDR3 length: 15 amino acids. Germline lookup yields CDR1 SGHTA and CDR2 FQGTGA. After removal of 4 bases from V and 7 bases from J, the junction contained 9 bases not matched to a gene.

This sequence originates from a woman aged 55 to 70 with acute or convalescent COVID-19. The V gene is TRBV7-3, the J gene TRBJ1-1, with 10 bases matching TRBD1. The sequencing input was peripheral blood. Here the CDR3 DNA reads TGTGCCAGCAGCTCCCAGACAGGGGGCACAATTGAAGCTTTCTTT. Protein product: CASSSQTGGTIEAFF.